These T cell receptor beta chains were read from a single sample in a study of control samples from healthy donors and cancer patients. Clones were sequenced by immunoSEQ multiplex PCR, and TCRdb holds only the in-frame ones, with some missing. This table has 140,000 to 150,000 clones, approximately 93% appearing once. The specimen was blood. The receptor source for this set is a man aged 18 to 35 in good health. Both conserved end residues are part of each CDR3. The order of the fields is D gene, J gene, V gene, clone size, CDR3 DNA, CDR3 protein. D genes are given only for firm matches. A row's size may be missing; if present it is once, few, many or a size class.

D: TRBD2
J: TRBJ2-3
V: TRBV13
size: -
DNA: TGTGCCAGCAGCGCCGTCGGGGGGACCACAGATACGCAGTATTTT
CDR3: CASSAVGGTTDTQYF

D: -
J: TRBJ2-2
V: TRBV9
size: -
DNA: TGTGCCAGCAGCGTAGCTAATGTCCCCGGGGAGCTGTTTTTT
CDR3: CASSVANVPGELFF

D: TRBD2
J: TRBJ2-1
V: TRBV7-6
size: -
DNA: TGTGCCAGCAGCTCAACATATAGCGGGTACAATGAGCAGTTCTTC
CDR3: CASSSTYSGYNEQFF

D: -
J: TRBJ2-2
V: TRBV4-1
size: -
DNA: TGCGCCAGCAGCCCCGAGGCCAAACGGGAGCTGTTTTTT
CDR3: CASSPEAKRELFF

D: -
J: TRBJ2-7
V: TRBV2
size: once
DNA: TGTGCCAGCGGAAGGGACACCCCCTCCTACGAGCAGTACTTC
CDR3: CASGRDTPSYEQYF

D: -
J: TRBJ2-7
V: TRBV6-5
size: -
DNA: TGTGCCAGCAGTTCTTCCCCGGCAACCTACGAGCAGTACTTC
CDR3: CASSSSPATYEQYF

D: -
J: TRBJ1-1
V: TRBV6-5
size: -
DNA: TGTGCCAGCAGTTCTATCCCCCGTCGTAGGTGGACTGAAGCTTTCTTT
CDR3: CASSSIPRRRWTEAFF

D: -
J: TRBJ2-7
V: TRBV28
size: -
DNA: TGTGCCAGCACCCCTAACGGGGTCTACGAGCAGTACTTC
CDR3: CASTPNGVYEQYF

D: -
J: TRBJ2-7
V: TRBV7-2
size: -
DNA: TGTGCCAGCAGCTTTCGAGCGTCCGAGCAGTACTTC
CDR3: CASSFRASEQYF

D: TRBD1
J: TRBJ2-1
V: TRBV7-3
size: -
DNA: TGTGCCAGCAGCCCCGACAGGGGGCATTACAATGAGCAGTTCTTC
CDR3: CASSPDRGHYNEQFF

D: -
J: TRBJ1-2
V: TRBV14
size: once
DNA: TGTGCCAGCAGCCAAAACCCACATTCCCACTATGGCTACACCTTC
CDR3: CASSQNPHSHYGYTF

D: -
J: TRBJ1-2
V: TRBV11-2
size: -
DNA: TGTGCCAGCAGCTTAGAAGGTTCGGCCTACACCTTC
CDR3: CASSLEGSAYTF

D: TRBD1
J: TRBJ2-1
V: TRBV10-3
size: -
DNA: TGTGCCACCGAACCGGGACAGGGCGTCAATGAGCAGTTCTTC
CDR3: CATEPGQGVNEQFF

D: TRBD1
J: TRBJ2-2
V: TRBV5-1
size: -
DNA: TGCGCCAGCAACACCGGGACAGGGCCTACCGGGGAGCTGTTTTTT
CDR3: CASNTGTGPTGELFF

D: -
J: TRBJ1-3
V: TRBV9
size: -
DNA: TGTGCCAGCAGCATAAGGGGCTTGGGAAACACCATATATTTT
CDR3: CASSIRGLGNTIYF

D: TRBD1
J: TRBJ2-1
V: TRBV24-1
size: once
DNA: TGTGCCACCAGTGATCCTTCCGGGACAGGGACCAATGAGCAGTTCTTC
CDR3: CATSDPSGTGTNEQFF

D: -
J: TRBJ2-5
V: TRBV7-6
size: -
DNA: TGTGCCAGCAGCTACCCGGACAGGGCGGGAGGGGAGACCCAGTACTTC
CDR3: CASSYPDRAGGETQYF

D: -
J: TRBJ1-5
V: TRBV7-2
size: -
DNA: TGTGCCAGCAGCTTAGAGGGCAGGATAGACCAGCCCCAGCATTTT
CDR3: CASSLEGRIDQPQHF

D: -
J: TRBJ2-7
V: TRBV27
size: -
DNA: TGTGCCAGCAGTTTATCGATGGGGGCGGTGAAATACGAGCAGTACTTC
CDR3: CASSLSMGAVKYEQYF

D: -
J: TRBJ2-3
V: TRBV7-8
size: once
DNA: TGTGCCAGCAGCCTAGGCGGGACCGCAGATACGCAGTATTTT
CDR3: CASSLGGTADTQYF

D: TRBD1
J: TRBJ1-3
V: TRBV9
size: few
DNA: TGTGCCAGCAGCGTAGAGGGGACAGGGTCACTCGGAAACACCATATATTTT
CDR3: CASSVEGTGSLGNTIYF

D: -
J: TRBJ2-5
V: TRBV13
size: -
DNA: TGTGCCAGCAGCGAGGGGGGGTTAGGTGAGACCCAGTACTTC
CDR3: CASSEGGLGETQYF

D: -
J: TRBJ2-1
V: TRBV11-3
size: -
DNA: TGTGCCAGCAGCTTGGAAAACGGGGGCAATGAGCAGTTCTTC
CDR3: CASSLENGGNEQFF

D: -
J: TRBJ1-1
V: TRBV28
size: -
DNA: TGTGCCAGTAATGAAAACACTGAAGCTTTCTTT
CDR3: CASNENTEAFF

D: -
J: TRBJ2-7
V: TRBV4-1
size: -
DNA: TGCGCCAGCAGCCAGTTCGTGGGACAAACCTACGAGCAGTACTTC
CDR3: CASSQFVGQTYEQYF

D: TRBD1
J: TRBJ2-7
V: TRBV5-5
size: -
DNA: TGTGCCAGCAGTCCGCAAGGGGGCTGGTCCTACGAGCAGTACTTC
CDR3: CASSPQGGWSYEQYF

D: -
J: TRBJ2-7
V: TRBV11-2
size: -
DNA: TGTGCCAGCAGCTTAGATACGCCCAGCTACGAGCAATACTTC
CDR3: CASSLDTPSYEQYF

D: -
J: TRBJ1-4
V: TRBV4-1
size: -
DNA: TGCGCCAGCAGCCAAGAGCGGGCGGCGTACGTGACTAATGAAAAACTGTTTTTT
CDR3: CASSQERAAYVTNEKLFF

D: -
J: TRBJ2-3
V: TRBV7-9
size: -
DNA: TGTGCCAGCAGCCCGTCCCCAGATACGCAGTATTTT
CDR3: CASSPSPDTQYF

D: TRBD1
J: TRBJ2-3
V: TRBV13
size: -
DNA: TGTGCCAGCAGCTTAGCCCCCGGGACAGGCGCAGATACGCAGTATTTT
CDR3: CASSLAPGTGADTQYF

D: TRBD1
J: TRBJ2-6
V: TRBV19
size: -
DNA: TGTGCCAGTCGTCCGGGACAGTCTCTCTCGGGGGCCAACGTCCTGACTTTC
CDR3: CASRPGQSLSGANVLTF

D: -
J: TRBJ2-7
V: TRBV5-6
size: -
DNA: TGTGCCAGCAGCTCAGGGGGACTCTCCTACGAGCAGTACTTC
CDR3: CASSSGGLSYEQYF

D: -
J: TRBJ2-2
V: TRBV19
size: -
DNA: TGTGCCAGCACTAGTTACACCGGGGAGCTGTTTTTT
CDR3: CASTSYTGELFF

D: -
J: TRBJ2-7
V: TRBV13
size: -
DNA: TGTGCCAGCAGTCTCCAGGGGCCCTACGAGCAGTACTTC
CDR3: CASSLQGPYEQYF

D: -
J: TRBJ2-7
V: TRBV4-1
size: -
DNA: TGCGCCAGCAGCCCGGACGGAACCTACGAGCAGTACTTC
CDR3: CASSPDGTYEQYF

D: TRBD1
J: TRBJ1-1
V: TRBV7-8
size: -
DNA: TGTGCCAGCAGCTTGATGGGACAGACACCTTGGGGGAACACTGAAGCTTTCTTT
CDR3: CASSLMGQTPWGNTEAFF

D: TRBD1
J: TRBJ2-7
V: TRBV6-1
size: -
DNA: TGTGCCAGCAGTGGAAACCGACCGGGACAGGAGTTCTCCTACGAGCAGTACTTC
CDR3: CASSGNRPGQEFSYEQYF

D: -
J: TRBJ1-1
V: TRBV12-3/TRBV12-4
size: -
DNA: TGTGCCAGCAGTTTGAAAATAAACACTGAAGCTTTCTTT
CDR3: CASSLKINTEAFF

D: TRBD1
J: TRBJ2-7
V: TRBV28
size: -
DNA: TGTGCCAGCAGTCGCCTTACAGGGGGGTCCTACGAGCAGTACTTC
CDR3: CASSRLTGGSYEQYF

D: TRBD2
J: TRBJ2-2
V: TRBV5-1
size: -
DNA: TGCGCCAGCACCACTAGCGGGATAAACACCGGGGAGCTGTTTTTT
CDR3: CASTTSGINTGELFF

D: -
J: TRBJ1-1
V: TRBV11-2
size: few
DNA: TGTGCCAGCAGCCTCCTCTCCAGGGGCACTGAAGCTTTCTTT
CDR3: CASSLLSRGTEAFF

D: -
J: TRBJ1-2
V: TRBV27
size: -
DNA: TGTGCCAGCGCCGAGCGGATCGCCTATGGCTACACCTTC
CDR3: CASAERIAYGYTF

D: TRBD2
J: TRBJ2-1
V: TRBV7-9
size: -
DNA: TGTGCCAGCAGTCCGGGACTAGCGGAGGGGGCCTACAATGAGCAGTTCTTC
CDR3: CASSPGLAEGAYNEQFF

D: -
J: TRBJ2-1
V: TRBV9
size: -
DNA: TGTGCCAGCAGCGTCTCTAGCCGCGACAATGAGCAGTTCTTC
CDR3: CASSVSSRDNEQFF

D: TRBD2
J: TRBJ2-1
V: TRBV24-1
size: -
DNA: TGTGCCACCAGATCCTGGGCGGGAGGACCTAATGAGCAGTTCTTC
CDR3: CATRSWAGGPNEQFF

D: -
J: TRBJ1-5
V: TRBV6-5
size: -
DNA: TGTGCCAGCAGTTACTCGGCTGGGGGCAATCAGCCCCAGCATTTT
CDR3: CASSYSAGGNQPQHF

D: TRBD1
J: TRBJ1-4
V: TRBV19
size: -
DNA: TGTGCCAGTAGTACCCTAGGACAGGGGCGGTCGACTAATGAAAAACTGTTTTTT
CDR3: CASSTLGQGRSTNEKLFF

D: TRBD1
J: TRBJ1-1
V: TRBV27
size: -
DNA: TGTGCCAGCAGTTTAAACAGGGGCACTGAAGCTTTCTTT
CDR3: CASSLNRGTEAFF

D: TRBD1
J: TRBJ2-7
V: TRBV29-1
size: once
DNA: TGCAGCGTTGCCGGGACAGTCTCCTACGAGCAGTACTTC
CDR3: CSVAGTVSYEQYF

D: -
J: TRBJ2-1
V: TRBV18
size: -
DNA: TGTGCCAGCTCACCCGACAATGAGCAGTTCTTC
CDR3: CASSPDNEQFF

D: -
J: TRBJ1-6
V: TRBV11-2
size: -
DNA: TGTGCCAGAGCGACAGGACCGAATTCACCCCTCCACTTT
CDR3: CARATGPNSPLHF

D: -
J: TRBJ1-4
V: TRBV19
size: -
DNA: TGTGCCAGTAGTATTCGGAACAGGCAAGAAAAACTGTTTTTT
CDR3: CASSIRNRQEKLFF

D: -
J: TRBJ1-5
V: TRBV19
size: -
DNA: TGTGCCAGTAGTATCGGGGGCCCCCATCAGCCCCAGCATTTT
CDR3: CASSIGGPHQPQHF

D: -
J: TRBJ1-2
V: TRBV7-9
size: -
DNA: TGTGCCAGCAGCTTAAATTCAAACTATGGCTACACCTTC
CDR3: CASSLNSNYGYTF